This T cell receptor beta chain was identified in a study of a mutant IDH1 vaccine in newly diagnosed glioma. Study-wide context: Beginning 4-6 weeks after radiotherapy alone, or with temozolomide cycles, vaccination took place. V12 occurred at week 35 and V13 at week 47. Regarding the study as a whole: Variations in leading peripheral T cell clonotypes appeared to have no connection with pseudoprogression.

Time point denoted: week 35, safety follow-up. Alongside topical imiquimod, each dose of vaccine comprised 300 ug of mutant IDH1 20-mer peptide. Astrocytomas found in donors were new, WHO grade 3 or 4, IDH1-mutant and ATRX-lost. Produced via immunoSEQ multiplex PCR; TCRdb's table is partial and in-frame only. This table holds fewer than 55,000 clones, 81% found once. On this clone: The antigen is unknown.

The sequence was obtained from a woman between 35 and 50 years old with glioma. Some clones in this sample may be carry-over from other donors' samples. The material sequenced was PBMCs, taken from a glioma patient whose treatment included an IDH1 peptide vaccine.

CDR3 sequence (DNA): TGCAGCGTTGATCCAGTCCTAGAGGGAAACACCATATATTTT. Amino acids: CSVDPVLEGNTIYF. The chain carries TRBV29-1 and TRBJ1-3; the D is unclear. The CDR3 contains 14 residues. Trimming cost V 3 bases and J 4 bases, with 13 bases left between them. Per germline, CDR1 SQVTM and CDR2 ANQGSEA.